Below, 4 T cell receptor beta chains from the same sample are listed, as sequenced in a study of cytomegalovirus exposure and HLA in healthy donors. Both 60 Vbeta primers and 13 Jbeta primers went into the PCR. Sequencing used immunoSEQ multiplex PCR; TCRdb keeps in-frame clones, though not all of them. The sample records approximately 89,000 clones, around 77% being singletons. What was sequenced was PBMCs. These receptors originate from a man aged 25-45 years in good health and CMV-seronegative.

The J gene is TRBJ2-7, the V gene TRBV2; TRBD1 might be the D (6 bases). This CDR3 spans 14 amino acids. Germline lookup yields CDR1 SNHLY and CDR2 FYNNEI. The germline V and J ends were trimmed by 4 bases and 5 bases, with 15 bases remaining between them. The CDR3 here is CASSGPEQGNEQYF. As DNA, the CDR3 is TGTGCCAGCAGTGGCCCCGAACAGGGCAACGAGCAGTACTTC.

This clone was seen a few times. This chain connects TRBV5-1 to TRBJ1-1; 8 nucleotides align to TRBD1. The CDR3 has 14 amino acids. Per the germline V gene, CDR1 is SGHRS and CDR2 is YFSETQ. The ends lost 4 bases at V and 3 bases at J; junction bases unmatched: 5. CDR3 loop: CASSPRQGHTEAFF. CDR3 nucleotide sequence: TGCGCCAGCAGCCCGCGACAGGGGCACACTGAAGCTTTCTTT. Combining the CDR3 with reference TRBV5-1 and TRBJ1-1 gives the whole variable domain KAGVTQTPRYLIKTRGQQVTLSCSPISGHRSVSWYQQTPGQGLQFLFEYFSETQRNKGNFPGRFSGRQFSNSRSEMNVSTLELGDSALYLCASSPRQGHTEAFFGQGTRLTVV.

The count of this clone is one. The genes are TRBV5-1 and TRBJ2-1; 7 bases are a match to TRBD1. From germline, CDR1 is SGHRS and CDR2 YFSETQ. CDR3 length: 13 amino acids. Unmatched junction bases numbered 1, after V lost 4 bases and J lost 3 bases. Written as DNA, the CDR3 is TGCGCCAGCAGCGGGACAGACTACAATGAGCAGTTCTTC. This codes for CASSGTDYNEQFF.

The chain uses TRBV5-1 and TRBJ2-3; tentatively, D is TRBD2 (5 bases). Germline V gives CDR1 SGHRS, CDR2 YFSETQ. V lost 0 bases and J 3 bases, leaving 11 bases between the germline ends. This CDR3 is 15 amino acids long. The CDR3: CASSLVLARTDTQYF. The CDR3 DNA reads TGCGCCAGCAGCTTGGTATTAGCGAGAACAGATACGCAGTATTTT.